This TCR beta chain appears in the sequencing data of a study of Tregs in tolerant kidney transplant recipients. The study's findings and limits: Few patients were studied, so findings need validation in larger groups. This study did not directly address biological reproducibility. Antigen-driven expansion was suggested because donor-specific Tregs expanded more than all Tregs in tolerant patients. Changing PCR primers prevented nucleotide comparison between some patients' samples.

Concerning this clone: Antigen: not known.

The junction had 2 bases not matched to a gene; V was cut back by 0 bases and J by 4 bases. The CDR3 extends over 16 amino acids. Germline values: CDR1 SGHRS, CDR2 YFSETQ. TCRdb keeps only in-frame clones here, not all; method: immunoSEQ multiplex PCR. The sample records some 64,000 clones, roughly 98% being singletons. The sequencing here drew on Tregs from blood, taken before the transplant. The receptor was isolated from a human donor who received a combined kidney and bone marrow transplant. This chain joins TRBV5-1 and TRBJ2-5; 14 nucleotides match TRBD2. The CDR3 loop reads CASSLGLAGGPETQYF. CDR3 nucleotide sequence: TGCGCCAGCAGCTTGGGACTAGCGGGAGGGCCAGAGACCCAGTACTTC.